Presented here are 9 T cell receptor beta chains from one specimen sequenced in a study of shared clonotypes between healthy human individuals. Libraries were prepared by immunoSEQ multiplex PCR; TCRdb keeps only in-frame clonotypes and omits some of them. In the table there are approximately 2.5 million clones, 93% of which are singletons. The specimen sequenced was naive CD4+ T cells from PBMCs. The subset is: CD45RA+ positively selected. These receptors were taken from a man aged 18-30 years in good health. Some clones in this sample may be carry-over from other donors' samples.

This sequence joins TRBV11-3 and TRBJ1-2; 7 bases match TRBD1. V trimming: 6 bases; J trimming: 2 bases; junction bases outside the gene matches: 3. Germline CDR1 and CDR2: SGHNT and YENEEA. This CDR3 comprises 13 residues. CDR3 sequence (DNA): TGTGCCAGCAGGCCGGGACAGAACTATGGCTACACCTTC. Its protein is CASRPGQNYGYTF. Variable domain in full (rest from reference TRBV11-3 and TRBJ1-2): EAGVVQSPRYKIIEKKQPVAFWCNPISGHNTLYWYLQNLGQGPELLIRYENEEAVDDSQLPKDRFSAERLKGVDSTLKIQPAELGDSAVYLCASRPGQNYGYTFGSGTRLTVV.

The J gene is TRBJ1-5, the V gene TRBV19; 9 bases are shared with TRBD1. CDR1 LNHDA and CDR2 SQIVND come from the germline V gene (reference sequence). The CDR3 extends over 17 amino acids. J lost 6 bases, V lost 3 bases, and 12 bases had no gene match. The CDR3 sequence: CASSIRRGTGTRQPQHF. The CDR3 bases are TGTGCCAGTAGTATCCGACGCGGGACAGGGACCCGTCAGCCCCAGCATTTT.

The V gene is TRBV5-1, the J gene TRBJ2-3, with a tentative D call TRBD2 (5 bases). Germline CDR1 is SGHRS and CDR2 is YFSETQ. Trimming left V 3 bases short and J 2 bases short, with 13 bases between. The CDR3 spans 15 residues. The chain's CDR3 is CASSWAGSFTDTQYF. The CDR3 nucleotides read TGCGCCAGCAGCTGGGCGGGCAGTTTCACAGATACGCAGTATTTT.

J is TRBJ1-2 and V is TRBV2; the D gene is possibly TRBD1 (6 bases). CDR1 and CDR2 from the germline V gene are SNHLY and FYNNEI. The CDR3 spans 14 residues. Trimming took 3 bases from V and 5 from J, leaving 13 bases between them. The CDR3 coding sequence is TGTGCCAGCAGTGAGGGGGGCGCCCGGTATGGCTACACCTTC. It is translated as CASSEGGARYGYTF.

Only one count was recorded for this clone. The same CDR3 arises from other DNA sequences in this sample as well. The rearrangement joins TRBV9 to TRBJ2-1; no clear D. Deletions cut 0 bases from V and 10 bases from J, with 8 bases between. The CDR3 totals 12 residues. Per germline, CDR1 SGDLS and CDR2 YYNGEE. CDR3 nucleotide sequence: TGTGCCAGCAGCGTAGGGTCCGGGGAGCAGTTCTTC. This codes for CASSVGSGEQFF.

The V call is TRBV9, the J call TRBJ2-6; unclear D gene. The germline gives CDR1 SGDLS, CDR2 YYNGEE. This CDR3 contains 14 residues. V was shortened by 4 bases and J by 6 bases, with 11 bases between the two germline ends. The CDR3, as DNA: TGTGCCAGCAGCCCCTTAAGTTCGGCCAACGTCCTGACTTTC. It translates to CASSPLSSANVLTF.

The chain recombines TRBV4-2 with TRBJ2-1; TRBD2 matches at 11 bases. Germline lookup yields CDR1 LGHNA and CDR2 YNFKEQ. CDR3 length: 15 amino acids. The J segment lost 4 bases and the V segment lost 4 bases, leaving 3 bases of the junction unmatched. CDR3 in amino acids: CASSLTSGIYNEQFF. The CDR3, as DNA: TGTGCCAGCAGCCTGACTAGCGGGATTTACAATGAGCAGTTCTTC.

The rearrangement uses TRBV5-1 and TRBJ2-5, with unresolved D. Germline loops: CDR1 SGHRS, CDR2 YFSETQ. Trimming removed 0 bases from V and 1 base from J, with 16 bases in between. The CDR3 has 17 amino acids. DNA of the CDR3: TGCGCCAGCAGCTTGGGGTACAGTGGAAGCTTCCAAGAGACCCAGTACTTC. It encodes CASSLGYSGSFQETQYF.

The chain combines TRBV5-1 with TRBJ1-3, with D unclear. The CDR3 is made up of 16 amino acids. The ends were cut back, 2 bases at V and 0 bases at J, with 12 bases in the middle. Per germline, CDR1 SGHRS and CDR2 YFSETQ. The CDR3 sequence is CASSFAGRSSGNTIYF. In nucleotides, the CDR3 is TGCGCCAGCAGCTTCGCCGGGCGGAGCTCTGGAAACACCATATATTTT. Full variable domain (rest looked up from reference TRBV5-1 and TRBJ1-3): KAGVTQTPRYLIKTRGQQVTLSCSPISGHRSVSWYQQTPGQGLQFLFEYFSETQRNKGNFPGRFSGRQFSNSRSEMNVSTLELGDSALYLCASSFAGRSSGNTIYFGEGSWLTVV.